This T cell receptor (beta chain) emerged from a study of breast tumors, draining lymph nodes, adjacent tissues. Overall study findings and caveats: Tumor repertoires ranked between lymph nodes and nontumor tissue in diversity, with V and J gene preferences. Most tumor T cells seemingly derive from lymph node, then expand in tumor. Compared with basal-like, luminal-like tumors shared significantly more repertoire with nontumor tissue. Data only fit, rather than demonstrated, lymph node origin of most tumor T cells.

This clonotype was counted ten times or more. The antigen is not known. Breast cancer patients provided tissue from their axillary draining lymph nodes. TCRdb ran MiXCR on the multiplex PCR reads and lists one entry per CDR3 protein. The table includes around 230,000 distinct CDR3 sequences, nearly 35% detected once. Germline assignment: CDR1 LNHNV and CDR2 YYDKDF (reference sequence). The V and J ends lost 0 bases and 2 bases respectively, with 6 bases between them. The CDR3 length is 14 residues. The V gene is TRBV15, the J gene TRBJ2-3; D may be TRBD1 (5 bases). The specimen sequenced was axillary lymph node tissue. The TCR comes from a female donor with breast cancer. Some clones in this sample may be carry-over from other donors' samples. The CDR3 region has the DNA TGTGCCACCAGCAGAGATGGGGCCACAGATACGCAGTATTTT. Translating gives CATSRDGATDTQYF.